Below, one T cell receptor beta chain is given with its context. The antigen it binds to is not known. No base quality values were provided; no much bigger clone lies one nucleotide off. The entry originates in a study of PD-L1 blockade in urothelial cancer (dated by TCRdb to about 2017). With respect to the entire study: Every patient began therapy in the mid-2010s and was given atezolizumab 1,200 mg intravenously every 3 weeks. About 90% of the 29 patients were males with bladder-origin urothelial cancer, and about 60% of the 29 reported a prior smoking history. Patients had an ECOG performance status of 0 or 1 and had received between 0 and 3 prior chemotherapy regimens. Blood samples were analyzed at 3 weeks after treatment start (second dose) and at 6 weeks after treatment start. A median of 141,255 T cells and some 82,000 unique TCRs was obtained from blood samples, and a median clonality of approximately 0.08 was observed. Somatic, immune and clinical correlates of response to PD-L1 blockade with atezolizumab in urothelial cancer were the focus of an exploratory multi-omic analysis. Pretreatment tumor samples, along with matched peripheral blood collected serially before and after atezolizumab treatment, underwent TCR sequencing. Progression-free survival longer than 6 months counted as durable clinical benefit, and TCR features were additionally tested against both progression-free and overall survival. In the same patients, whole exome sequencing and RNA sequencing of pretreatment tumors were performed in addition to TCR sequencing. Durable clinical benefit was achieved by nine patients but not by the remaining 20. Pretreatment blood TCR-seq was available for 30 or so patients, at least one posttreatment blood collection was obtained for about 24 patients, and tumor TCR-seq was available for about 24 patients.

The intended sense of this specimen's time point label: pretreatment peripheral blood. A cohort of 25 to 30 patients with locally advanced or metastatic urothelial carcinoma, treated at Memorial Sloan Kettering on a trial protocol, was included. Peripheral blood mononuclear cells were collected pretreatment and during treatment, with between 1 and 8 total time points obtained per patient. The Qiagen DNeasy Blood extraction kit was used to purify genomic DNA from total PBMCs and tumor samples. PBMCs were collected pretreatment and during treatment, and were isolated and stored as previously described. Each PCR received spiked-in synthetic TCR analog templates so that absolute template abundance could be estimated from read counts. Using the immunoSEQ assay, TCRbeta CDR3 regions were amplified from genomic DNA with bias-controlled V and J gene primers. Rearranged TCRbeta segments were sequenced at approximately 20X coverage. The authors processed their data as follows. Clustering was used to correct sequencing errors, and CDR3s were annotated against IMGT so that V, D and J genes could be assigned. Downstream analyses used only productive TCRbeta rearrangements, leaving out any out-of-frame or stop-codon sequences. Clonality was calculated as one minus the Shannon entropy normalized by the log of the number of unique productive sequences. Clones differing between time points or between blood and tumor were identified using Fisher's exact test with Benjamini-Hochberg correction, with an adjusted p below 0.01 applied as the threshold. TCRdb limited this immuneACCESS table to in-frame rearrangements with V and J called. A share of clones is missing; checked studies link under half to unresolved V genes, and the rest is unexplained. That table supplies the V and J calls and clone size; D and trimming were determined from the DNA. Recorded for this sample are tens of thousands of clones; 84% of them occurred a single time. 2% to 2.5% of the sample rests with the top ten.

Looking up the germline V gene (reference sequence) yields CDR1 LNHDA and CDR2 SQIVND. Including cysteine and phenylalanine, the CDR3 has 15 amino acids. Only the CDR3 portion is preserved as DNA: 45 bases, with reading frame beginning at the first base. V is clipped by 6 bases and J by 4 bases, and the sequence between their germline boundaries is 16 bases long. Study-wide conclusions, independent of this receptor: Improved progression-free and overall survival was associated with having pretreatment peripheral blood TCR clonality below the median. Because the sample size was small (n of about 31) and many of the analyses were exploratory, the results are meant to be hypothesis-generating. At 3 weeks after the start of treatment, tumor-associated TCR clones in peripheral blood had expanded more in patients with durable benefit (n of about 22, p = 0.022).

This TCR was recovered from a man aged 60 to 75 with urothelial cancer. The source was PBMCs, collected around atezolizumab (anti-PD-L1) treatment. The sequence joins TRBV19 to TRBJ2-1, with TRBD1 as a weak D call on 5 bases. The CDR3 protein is CASRGRPLRYNEQFF. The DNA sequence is TGTGCCAGTAGGGGGCGACCCTTGAGGTACAATGAGCAGTTCTTC.